The TCR beta chain under discussion was sequenced for a study of T cells after yellow fever vaccination. Germline CDR1 and CDR2: MGHRA and YSYEKL. Trimming pared 0 bases from V and 0 bases from J, leaving 8 bases between. This CDR3 region has 16 residues. Each CDR3 protein is one row after TCRdb ran MiXCR on the 5' RACE reads. The sample lists more than 300,000 distinct CDR3 sequences; approximately 12% were seen once. This clonotype was counted at least ten times. This specimen was CD4+ T cells sorted from PBMCs, taken 45 days after the yellow fever booster vaccination. The clonotype comes from a man between 18 and 29 years old who received the YFV17D yellow fever vaccine. The chain has TRBV4-1 and TRBJ2-2; D unresolved. CDR3 coding DNA: TGCGCCAGCAGCCAAGAGGGCACCTCGAACACCGGGGAGCTGTTTTTT. Its protein product is CASSQEGTSNTGELFF.